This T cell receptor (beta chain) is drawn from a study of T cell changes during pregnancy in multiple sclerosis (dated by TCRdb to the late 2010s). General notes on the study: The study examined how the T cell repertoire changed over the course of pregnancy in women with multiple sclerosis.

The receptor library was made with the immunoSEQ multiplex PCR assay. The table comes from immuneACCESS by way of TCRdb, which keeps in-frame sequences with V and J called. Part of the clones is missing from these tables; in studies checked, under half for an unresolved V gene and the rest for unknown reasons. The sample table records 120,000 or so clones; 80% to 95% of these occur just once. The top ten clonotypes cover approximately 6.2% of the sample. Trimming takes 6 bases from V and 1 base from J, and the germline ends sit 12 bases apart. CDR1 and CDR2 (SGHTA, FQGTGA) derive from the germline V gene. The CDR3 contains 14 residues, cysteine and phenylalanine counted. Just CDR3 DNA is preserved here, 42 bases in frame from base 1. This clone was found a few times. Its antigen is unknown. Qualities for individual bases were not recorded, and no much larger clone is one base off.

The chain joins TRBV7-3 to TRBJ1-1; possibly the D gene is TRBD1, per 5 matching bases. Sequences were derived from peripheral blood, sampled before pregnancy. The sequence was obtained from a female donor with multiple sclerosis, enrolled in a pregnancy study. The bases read TGTGCCAGCAGGCCCGACGGGGGGAACACTGAAGCTTTCTTT. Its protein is CASRPDGGNTEAFF.